This passage covers 32 T cell receptor beta chains from one sample sequenced in a study of shared clonotypes between healthy human individuals. Produced via immunoSEQ multiplex PCR; TCRdb's table is partial and in-frame only. The table has about 2 million clones, approximately 94% seen once. Naive-designated CD8 cells lacked CD45RO, were positively enriched for CCR7, and omitted terminally differentiated effector memory CD45RA+ cells. Sample: naive CD8+ T cells sorted from blood. The receptors shown here come from a man aged 18 to 30 in good health.

The V gene is TRBV4-1, the J gene TRBJ2-3; D not certain. The CDR3 length is 16 residues. Trimming shortened V by 5 bases and J by 0 bases, and 15 bases separated the two germline ends. CDR1 and CDR2 (germline): MGHRA, YSYEKL. DNA for the CDR3: TGCGCCAGCAGCAGAACCCTAGGAATTAGCACAGATACGCAGTATTTT. Encoded protein: CASSRTLGISTDTQYF.

This sequence joins TRBV6-4 and TRBJ2-7; 10 nucleotides align to TRBD2. Per germline, CDR1 MRHNA and CDR2 SNTAGT. V lost 3 bases to trimming and J lost 2 bases; unmatched junction nucleotides: 7. CDR3 length: 16 residues. The CDR3 DNA reads as TGTGCCAGCAGTGAGCTAGCGGGGGTATCTACCTACGAGCAGTACTTC. Its translation: CASSELAGVSTYEQYF.

The V call is TRBV6-4, the J call TRBJ1-3, with D unclear. V lost 4 bases and J 4 bases, leaving 8 bases between the germline ends. Germline CDR1 is MRHNA and CDR2 is SNTAGT. The CDR3 runs to 13 residues. The CDR3 loop reads CASSGQSGNTIYF. The CDR3 region has the DNA TGTGCCAGCAGTGGGCAATCAGGAAACACCATATATTTT.

The chain employs TRBV7-2 and TRBJ2-1; possible D gene TRBD1, 5 bases. Germline V CDR1 and CDR2: SGHTA, FQGNSA. The CDR3 is made up of 14 amino acids. Trimming pared 2 bases from V and 6 bases from J, leaving 11 bases between. The CDR3 DNA sequence: TGTGCCAGCAGCTTAAGTAAGGGGCCCAATGAGCAGTTCTTC. Its protein product is CASSLSKGPNEQFF.

V gene TRBV27 combines with J gene TRBJ2-5; 10 bases line up with TRBD2. The length of the CDR3 is 16 residues. The V and J ends lost 5 bases and 0 bases, in that order; junction bases with no gene match: 6. The V gene's germline CDR1 is MNHEY and CDR2 SMNVEV (reference sequence). The CDR3 bases are TGTGCCAGCAGTCCGCTAGCGGGGGCCTACCAAGAGACCCAGTACTTC. This sequence encodes CASSPLAGAYQETQYF.

The chain joins TRBV7-8 to TRBJ1-1; D ambiguous. V shed 5 bases and J shed 5 bases, with 12 bases lying between them. CDR3 length equals 13 residues. Germline V gene lookup returns CDR1 SGHVS and CDR2 FQNEAQ. DNA for the CDR3: TGTGCCAGCAGCCCACCGCTTCGGACTGAAGCTTTCTTT. It is translated as CASSPPLRTEAFF.

The chain uses TRBV13 and TRBJ1-2; TRBD1 matches 9 bases. The V gene's germline CDR1 is PRHDT and CDR2 FYEKMQ (reference sequence). This CDR3 is built from 15 residues. The V gene end was trimmed by 4 bases and the J gene end by 1 base; junction bases not matched to a gene: 4. CDR3 nucleotides: TGTGCCAGCAGCTGGGGACAGGGAATTAACTATGGCTACACCTTC. Translating gives CASSWGQGINYGYTF.

The chain links TRBV28 to TRBJ1-6; D is undetermined. The CDR3 runs to 18 residues. The V gene lost 1 base and the J gene lost 0 bases, with 13 bases spanning the gap. CDR1 is MDHEN, CDR2 SYDVKM, per germline. Here the CDR3 DNA reads TGTGCCAGCAGTTTATATTGGACGGAGAGCTCCTATAATTCACCCCTCCACTTT. Amino acids: CASSLYWTESSYNSPLHF.

The CDR3 nucleotides are TGCGCCAGCAGCTTGGCCCAGGTAAAATCTAGCACAGATACGCAGTATTTT. Protein product: CASSLAQVKSSTDTQYF. The rearrangement joins TRBV5-1 to TRBJ2-3, with no clear D. This CDR3 comprises 17 residues. The ends were cut back, 0 bases at V and 0 bases at J, with 14 bases in the middle. Germline-derived CDR1 and CDR2 are SGHRS and YFSETQ.

This clone was seen once. V usage is TRBV2 and J usage is TRBJ2-7; 7 nucleotides agree with TRBD2. The germline V gene has CDR1 SNHLY and CDR2 FYNNEI. Trimming at V came to 4 bases and at J to 3 bases, leaving 12 bases not matched to a gene. This CDR3 spans 16 amino acids. The CDR3 protein is CASSGVWEGDLYEQYF. Written as DNA, the CDR3 is TGTGCCAGCAGTGGTGTCTGGGAGGGCGACCTCTACGAGCAGTACTTC. The whole variable domain, filled in from reference TRBV2 and TRBJ2-7, reads EPEVTQTPSHQVTQMGQEVILRCVPISNHLYFYWYRQILGQKVEFLVSFYNNEISEKSEIFDDQFSVERPDGSNFTLKIRSTKLEDSAMYFCASSGVWEGDLYEQYFGPGTRLTVT.

This chain joins TRBV10-3 and TRBJ2-6; D possibly corresponds to TRBD1 (5 bases). This CDR3 is built from 15 residues. The ends were cut back, 9 bases at V and 0 bases at J, with 12 bases in the middle. Germline assignment: CDR1 ENHRY and CDR2 SYGVKD. CDR3 nucleotides: TGTGCCATGGGGCGTGGCGGCTCTGGGGCCAACGTCCTGACTTTC. Translating it yields CAMGRGGSGANVLTF.

The chain uses TRBV5-8 and TRBJ1-2; D possibly corresponds to TRBD1 (5 bases). Trimming pared 2 bases from V and 4 bases from J, leaving 12 bases between. The CDR3 spans 14 residues. Germline CDR1 is SGHTS and CDR2 is YDEGEE. CDR3: CASSFRGSGYGYTF. The CDR3 bases are TGTGCCAGCAGCTTCCGGGGGTCGGGCTATGGCTACACCTTC.

In this sample, this clone turned up once. The V gene is TRBV27, the J gene TRBJ1-4, with a possible D match to TRBD1 (5 bases). V was pared by 5 bases and J by 2 bases, with 9 bases between. Germline V lookup: CDR1 MNHEY, CDR2 SMNVEV (reference sequence). The CDR3 loop spans 14 amino acids. CDR3 DNA: TGTGCCAGCAGTCCGACAGTCACTAATGAAAAACTGTTTTTT. It encodes CASSPTVTNEKLFF.

For this clone: Other DNA sequences of this sample code for an identical CDR3. The chain couples TRBV7-9 to TRBJ2-7; tentatively, D is TRBD1 (6 bases). V was pared by 1 base and J by 5 bases, with 12 bases between. The length of the CDR3 is 14 residues. Germline CDR1 and CDR2: SEHNR and FQNEAQ (reference sequence). CDR3 residues: CASSLGAGADEQYF. In nucleotides, the CDR3 is TGTGCCAGCAGCTTAGGCGCAGGGGCGGACGAGCAGTACTTC. The whole variable domain, remainder taken from reference TRBV7-9 and TRBJ2-7, is DTGVSQNPRHKITKRGQNVTFRCDPISEHNRLYWYRQTLGQGPEFLTYFQNEAQLEKSRLLSDRFSAERPKGSFSTLEIQRTEQGDSAMYLCASSLGAGADEQYFGPGTRLTVT.

The chain uses TRBV25-1 and TRBJ1-2, with 9 bases lining up with TRBD1. Losses at the gene ends were 1 base for V and 5 bases for J; bases not matched to a gene: 2. CDR1 MGHDK and CDR2 SYGVNS come from the germline V gene. The CDR3 is made up of 14 amino acids. CDR3 amino acids: CASSEWDRDYGYTF. The CDR3 nucleotides read TGTGCCAGCAGTGAATGGGACAGGGATTATGGCTACACCTTC.

This sequence joins TRBV7-8 and TRBJ2-7, with 9 bases lining up with TRBD1. Germline lookup yields CDR1 SGHVS and CDR2 FQNEAQ. Trimming cost V 3 bases and J 6 bases; bases outside gene matches: 9. The length of the CDR3 is 15 residues. The CDR3 here is CASSFSGTGYFEQYF. The DNA of the CDR3 is TGTGCCAGCAGCTTCTCCGGGACAGGGTATTTCGAGCAGTACTTC.

This chain connects TRBV5-6 to TRBJ1-2; weak D call: TRBD1 (5 bases). This CDR3 is 16 amino acids long. Trimming took off 0 bases at V and 2 bases at J, with 14 bases between the two ends. Germline V lookup: CDR1 SGHDT, CDR2 YYEEEE. The CDR3 loop reads CASSLERWTPNYGYTF. The DNA of the CDR3 is TGTGCCAGCAGCTTGGAACGTTGGACACCGAACTATGGCTACACCTTC.

V gene TRBV11-2 combines with J gene TRBJ1-3; 9 nucleotides match TRBD1. CDR1 and CDR2 from the germline V gene are SGHAT and FQNNGV. The CDR3 length is 18 residues. V lost 2 bases to trimming and J lost 1 base; unmatched junction nucleotides: 9. The DNA for the CDR3 is TGTGCCAGCAGCTTAACCGAGACAGGGGGTTGGTCTGGAAACACCATATATTTT. This encodes CASSLTETGGWSGNTIYF.

The chain uses TRBV9 and TRBJ2-2; D is ambiguous. The germline V gene encodes CDR1 SGDLS and CDR2 YYNGEE. This CDR3 comprises 13 residues. V lost 0 bases, J lost 10 bases, and 10 bases lay in between. DNA of the CDR3: TGTGCCAGCAGCGTAGATTTGTTTGAGGAGCTGTTTTTT. Translating it yields CASSVDLFEELFF.

The genes are TRBV19 and TRBJ2-1, with TRBD2 matching over 12 bases. CDR1 LNHDA and CDR2 SQIVND come from the germline V gene (reference sequence). V lost 10 bases and J lost 7; bases outside the gene matches: 5. This CDR3 comprises 13 residues. The CDR3 DNA is TGTGCCACCCGGACTAGCGGGGCAAATGAGCAGTTCTTC. This sequence encodes CATRTSGANEQFF.

Only a few counts were recorded for this clone. The chain has TRBV4-1 and TRBJ1-2, with unresolved D. Germline V gene sequence: CDR1 MGHRA, CDR2 YSYEKL. CDR3 length equals 15 residues. The V end was cut by 5 bases, the J end by 8 bases, with 21 bases between. CDR3 loop: CASSAPPLGNEGYTF. The CDR3 bases are TGCGCCAGCAGCGCTCCACCGCTAGGGAATGAGGGCTACACCTTC.

Points on this clone: An end of the junction differs from the germline gene, which may be a read error. The chain links TRBV25-1 to TRBJ2-5; D remains unclear. CDR1 and CDR2 from the germline V gene are MGHDK and SYGVNS. The CDR3 is 9 residues long. DNA of the CDR3: TGTGCCAGCAGTGAACCCCCGCACTTC. Encoded protein: CASSEPPHF.

The V and J genes are TRBV2 and TRBJ2-7, with no clear D. V was clipped by 8 bases and J by 0 bases, with 8 bases between them. The CDR3 is 12 residues long. The V gene's germline CDR1 is SNHLY and CDR2 FYNNEI. The CDR3 DNA sequence: TGTGCCAGCTCGTGGGGCTCCTACGAGCAGTACTTC. It specifies CASSWGSYEQYF. Based on the CDR3 plus reference TRBV2 and TRBJ2-7, the full variable domain is EPEVTQTPSHQVTQMGQEVILRCVPISNHLYFYWYRQILGQKVEFLVSFYNNEISEKSEIFDDQFSVERPDGSNFTLKIRSTKLEDSAMYFCASSWGSYEQYFGPGTRLTVT.

The chain carries TRBV21-1 and TRBJ1-2. TRBV21-1 is classified as a pseudogene. This CDR3 has 14 residues. CDR3 residues: CASTKEGANYGYTF. The CDR3 nucleotides read TGTGCCAGCACCAAAGAAGGAGCTAACTATGGCTACACCTTC.

The J gene is TRBJ2-7, the V gene TRBV29-1; 8 bases line up with TRBD1. The V gene's germline CDR1 is SQVTM and CDR2 ANQGSEA. The CDR3 contains 13 residues. V lost 3 bases and J lost 7; bases outside the gene matches: 8. The DNA for the CDR3 is TGCAGCGTTGAGGAGACAGGGGCCGGGGAGCAGTACTTC. Translation: CSVEETGAGEQYF.

The chain has TRBV11-3 and TRBJ1-3; D is perhaps TRBD1 (5 bases). The length of the CDR3 is 13 residues. CDR1 is SGHNT, CDR2 YENEEA, per germline. Between the trimmed V and J ends, which lost 5 bases and 4 bases, there was a span of 9 bases. This chain's CDR3 is CASSRGSGNTIYF. The CDR3 nucleotides are TGTGCCAGCAGCCGGGGGTCGGGAAACACCATATATTTT.

The genes are TRBV10-2 and TRBJ2-1, with D perhaps given as TRBD1 or TRBD2 (5 bases each). The CDR3 loop spans 14 amino acids. In germline, CDR1 is WSHSY, CDR2 SAAADI. V lost 6 bases and J 4 bases, leaving 13 bases between the germline ends. The CDR3 bases are TGCGCCAGCAGGTGGGACGGACCTTACAATGAGCAGTTCTTC. It is translated as CASRWDGPYNEQFF.

The rearrangement uses TRBV6-5 and TRBJ2-2; D uncertain. V lost 4 bases, J lost 7 bases, and 16 bases lay in between. The germline V gene has CDR1 MNHEY and CDR2 SVGAGI. This CDR3 spans 15 amino acids. The CDR3 loop is CASSSPSGSHGELFF. CDR3 bases: TGTGCCAGCAGTTCCCCCTCGGGTAGTCACGGGGAGCTGTTTTTT.

The V gene is TRBV5-4, the J gene TRBJ2-1; D is possibly TRBD2 (6 bases). From germline, CDR1 is SGHNT and CDR2 YYREEE (reference sequence). The length of the CDR3 is 14 residues. The ends were cut back, 2 bases at V and 6 bases at J, with 12 bases in the middle. The DNA of the CDR3 is TGTGCCAGCAGCTTTGGGGGGACGGGCAATGAGCAGTTCTTC. It yields the protein CASSFGGTGNEQFF.

This rearrangement joins TRBV7-9 to TRBJ2-7; D unresolved. V lost 1 base to trimming and J lost 0 bases, with 16 bases between them. In germline, CDR1 is SEHNR, CDR2 FQNEAQ (reference sequence). The CDR3 covers 17 residues. The CDR3 bases are TGTGCCAGCAGCTTAGTTACGGGCGGTGCCCTCTCCTACGAGCAGTACTTC. This gives the protein CASSLVTGGALSYEQYF.

This chain links TRBV2 with TRBJ2-3, with TRBD2 matching 10 bases. The CDR3 extends over 15 amino acids. The J segment lost 5 bases and the V segment lost 2 bases, leaving 4 bases of the junction unmatched. Germline V lookup: CDR1 SNHLY, CDR2 FYNNEI. Here the CDR3 DNA reads TGTGCCAGCAGTGAACTAGCGGGGGACTTAGATACGCAGTATTTT. Its protein product is CASSELAGDLDTQYF.

V usage is TRBV6-5 and J usage is TRBJ1-2; TRBD1 is a possible D gene (6 bases). The CDR3 length is 13 residues. Trimming stripped 7 bases from V and 3 bases from J, with 12 bases between. In germline, CDR1 is MNHEY, CDR2 SVGAGI. Here the CDR3 reads CASTQTGDYGYTF. In nucleotides, the CDR3 is TGTGCCAGCACCCAGACAGGTGACTATGGCTACACCTTC.